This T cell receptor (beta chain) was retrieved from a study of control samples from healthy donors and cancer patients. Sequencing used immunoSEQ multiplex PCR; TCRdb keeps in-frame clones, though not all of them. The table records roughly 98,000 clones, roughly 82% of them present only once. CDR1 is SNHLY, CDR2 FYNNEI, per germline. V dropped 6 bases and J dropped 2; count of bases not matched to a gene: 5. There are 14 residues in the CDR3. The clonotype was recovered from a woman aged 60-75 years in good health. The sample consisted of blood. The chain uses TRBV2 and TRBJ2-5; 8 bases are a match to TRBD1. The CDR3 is CASRRQGIQETQYF. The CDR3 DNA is TGTGCCAGCAGGAGACAGGGGATTCAAGAGACCCAGTACTTC.